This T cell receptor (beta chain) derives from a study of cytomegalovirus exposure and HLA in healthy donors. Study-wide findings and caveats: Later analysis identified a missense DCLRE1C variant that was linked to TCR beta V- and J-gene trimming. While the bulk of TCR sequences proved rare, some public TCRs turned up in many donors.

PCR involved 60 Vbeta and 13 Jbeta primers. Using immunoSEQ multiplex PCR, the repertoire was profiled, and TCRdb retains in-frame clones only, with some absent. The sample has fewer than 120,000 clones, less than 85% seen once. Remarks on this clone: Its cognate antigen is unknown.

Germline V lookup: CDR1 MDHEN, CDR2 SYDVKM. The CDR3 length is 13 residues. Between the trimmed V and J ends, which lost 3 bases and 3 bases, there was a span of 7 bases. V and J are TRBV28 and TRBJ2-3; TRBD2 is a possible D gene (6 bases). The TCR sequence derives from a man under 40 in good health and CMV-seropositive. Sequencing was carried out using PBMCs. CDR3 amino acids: CASSFGGTDTQYF. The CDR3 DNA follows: TGTGCCAGCAGTTTTGGAGGGACAGATACGCAGTATTTT.